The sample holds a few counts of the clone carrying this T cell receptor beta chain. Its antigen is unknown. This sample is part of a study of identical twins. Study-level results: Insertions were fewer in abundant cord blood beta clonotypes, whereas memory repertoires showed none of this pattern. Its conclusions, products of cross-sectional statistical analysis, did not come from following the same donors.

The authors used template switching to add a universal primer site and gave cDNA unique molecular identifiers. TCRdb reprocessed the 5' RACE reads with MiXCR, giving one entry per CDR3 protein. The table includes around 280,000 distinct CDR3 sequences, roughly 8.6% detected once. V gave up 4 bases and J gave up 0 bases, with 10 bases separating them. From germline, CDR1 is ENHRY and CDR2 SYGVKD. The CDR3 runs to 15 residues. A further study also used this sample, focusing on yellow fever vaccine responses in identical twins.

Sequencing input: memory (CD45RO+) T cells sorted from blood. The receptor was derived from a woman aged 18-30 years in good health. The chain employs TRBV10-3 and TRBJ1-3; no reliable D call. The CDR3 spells CAISGAGDSGNTIYF. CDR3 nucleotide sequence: TGTGCCATCAGTGGGGCAGGTGACTCTGGAAACACCATATATTTT.